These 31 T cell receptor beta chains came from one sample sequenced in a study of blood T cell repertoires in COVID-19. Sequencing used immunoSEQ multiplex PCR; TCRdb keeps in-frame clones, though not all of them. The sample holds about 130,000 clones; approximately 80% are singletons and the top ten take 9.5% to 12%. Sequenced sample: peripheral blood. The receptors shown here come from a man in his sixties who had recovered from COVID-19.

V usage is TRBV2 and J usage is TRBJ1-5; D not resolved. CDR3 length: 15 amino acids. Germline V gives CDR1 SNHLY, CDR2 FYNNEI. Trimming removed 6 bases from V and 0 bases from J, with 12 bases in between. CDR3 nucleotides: TGTGCCAGCAGGGTCGATACTAATAGCAATCAGCCCCAGCATTTT. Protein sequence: CASRVDTNSNQPQHF.

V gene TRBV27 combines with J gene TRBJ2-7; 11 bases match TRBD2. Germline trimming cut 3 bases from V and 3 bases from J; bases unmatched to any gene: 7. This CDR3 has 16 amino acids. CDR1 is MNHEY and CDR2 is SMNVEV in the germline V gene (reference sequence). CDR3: CASSFATGTSGYEQYF. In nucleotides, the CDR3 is TGTGCCAGCAGTTTCGCGACCGGGACTAGCGGCTACGAGCAGTACTTC.

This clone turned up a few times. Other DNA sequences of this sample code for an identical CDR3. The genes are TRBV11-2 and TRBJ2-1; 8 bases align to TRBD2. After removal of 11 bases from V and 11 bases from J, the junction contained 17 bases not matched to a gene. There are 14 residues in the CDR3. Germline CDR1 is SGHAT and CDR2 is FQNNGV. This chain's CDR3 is CARRLRGAGGQQFF. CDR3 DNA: TGTGCCCGCCGCTTGCGGGGGGCGGGGGGCCAGCAGTTCTTC.

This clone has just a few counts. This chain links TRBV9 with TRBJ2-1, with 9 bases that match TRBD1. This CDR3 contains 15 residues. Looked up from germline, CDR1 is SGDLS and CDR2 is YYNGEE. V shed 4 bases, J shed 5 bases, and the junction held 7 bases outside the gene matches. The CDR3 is CASSPRDRVDNEQFF. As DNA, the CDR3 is TGTGCCAGCAGCCCCAGGGACAGGGTGGACAATGAGCAGTTCTTC.

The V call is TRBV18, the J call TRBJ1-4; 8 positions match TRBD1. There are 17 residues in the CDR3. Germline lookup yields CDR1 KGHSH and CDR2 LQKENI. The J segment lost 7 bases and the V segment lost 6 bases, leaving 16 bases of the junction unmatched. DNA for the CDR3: TGTGCCAGCTCGCAGCAGGGACAGGCTTCCCGAGGTGAAAAACTGTTTTTT. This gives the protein CASSQQGQASRGEKLFF.

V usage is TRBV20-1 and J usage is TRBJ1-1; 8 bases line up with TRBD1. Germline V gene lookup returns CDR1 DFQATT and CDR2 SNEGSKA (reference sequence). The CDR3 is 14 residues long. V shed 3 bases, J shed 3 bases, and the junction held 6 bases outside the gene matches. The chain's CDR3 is CSASSPTGDTEAFF. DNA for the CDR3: TGCAGTGCTAGTTCCCCGACAGGGGACACTGAAGCTTTCTTT.

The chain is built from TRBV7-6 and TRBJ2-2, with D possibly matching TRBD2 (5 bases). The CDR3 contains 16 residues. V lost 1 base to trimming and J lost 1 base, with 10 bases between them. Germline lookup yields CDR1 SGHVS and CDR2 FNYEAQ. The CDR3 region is CASSLERRRNTGELFF. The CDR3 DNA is TGTGCCAGCAGCTTAGAGAGGAGGCGGAACACCGGGGAGCTGTTTTTT.

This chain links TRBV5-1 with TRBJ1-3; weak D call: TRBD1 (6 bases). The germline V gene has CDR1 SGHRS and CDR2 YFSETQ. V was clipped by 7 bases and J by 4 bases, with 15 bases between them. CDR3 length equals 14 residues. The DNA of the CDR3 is TGCGCCAGCGCGGGGGGGCTTGAAGGAAACACCATATATTTT. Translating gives CASAGGLEGNTIYF.

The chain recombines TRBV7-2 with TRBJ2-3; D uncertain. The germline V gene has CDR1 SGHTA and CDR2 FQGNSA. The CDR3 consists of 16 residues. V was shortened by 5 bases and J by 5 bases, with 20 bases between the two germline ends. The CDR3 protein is CASSLGSTSAVDTQYF. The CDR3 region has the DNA TGTGCCAGCAGCCTCGGATCTACAAGCGCGGTAGATACGCAGTATTTT.

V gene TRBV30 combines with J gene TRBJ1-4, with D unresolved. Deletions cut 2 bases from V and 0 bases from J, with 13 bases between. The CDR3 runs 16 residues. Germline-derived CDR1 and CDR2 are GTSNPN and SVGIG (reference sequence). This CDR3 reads CAWSYGTRATNEKLFF. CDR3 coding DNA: TGTGCCTGGAGTTACGGTACCCGGGCAACTAATGAAAAACTGTTTTTT.

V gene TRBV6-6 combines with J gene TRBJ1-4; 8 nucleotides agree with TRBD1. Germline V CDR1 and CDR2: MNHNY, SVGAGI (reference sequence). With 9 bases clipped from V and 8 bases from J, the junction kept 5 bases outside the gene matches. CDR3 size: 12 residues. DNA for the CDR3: TGTGCCAGTACGGACAGGGAAGAAAAACTGTTTTTT. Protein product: CASTDREEKLFF.

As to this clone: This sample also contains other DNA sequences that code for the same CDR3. The CDR3 region is CASGTGFYGYTF. The CDR3 nucleotides read TGTGCCAGCGGGACAGGGTTTTATGGCTACACCTTC. The gene calls are TRBV19 and TRBJ1-2; 9 nucleotides align to TRBD1. V lost 9 bases and J lost 5; bases outside the gene matches: 4. Germline V gene lookup returns CDR1 LNHDA and CDR2 SQIVND (reference sequence). CDR3 length: 12 amino acids.

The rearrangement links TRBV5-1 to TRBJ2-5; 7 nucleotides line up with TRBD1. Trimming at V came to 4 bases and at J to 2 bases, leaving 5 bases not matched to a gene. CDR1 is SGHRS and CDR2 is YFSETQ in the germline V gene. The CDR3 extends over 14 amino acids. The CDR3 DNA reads TGCGCCAGCAGCCGAGGGACAGTACAAGAGACCCAGTACTTC. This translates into CASSRGTVQETQYF.

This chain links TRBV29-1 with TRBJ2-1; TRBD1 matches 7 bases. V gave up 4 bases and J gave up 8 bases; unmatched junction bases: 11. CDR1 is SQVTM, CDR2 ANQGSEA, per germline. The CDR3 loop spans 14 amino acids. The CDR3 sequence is CSVVSRQGVDEQFF. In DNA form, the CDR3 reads TGCAGCGTTGTCTCAAGACAGGGAGTGGATGAGCAGTTCTTC.

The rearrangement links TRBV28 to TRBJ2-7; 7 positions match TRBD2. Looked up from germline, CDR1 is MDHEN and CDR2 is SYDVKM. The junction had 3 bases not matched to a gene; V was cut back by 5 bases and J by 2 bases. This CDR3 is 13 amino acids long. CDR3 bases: TGTGCCAGCAGTCTAGCGGTAACCTACGAGCAGTACTTC. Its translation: CASSLAVTYEQYF.

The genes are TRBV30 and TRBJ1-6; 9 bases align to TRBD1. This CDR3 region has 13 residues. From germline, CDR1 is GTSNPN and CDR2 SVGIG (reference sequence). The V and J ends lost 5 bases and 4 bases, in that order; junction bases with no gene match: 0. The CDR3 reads CAWGTGYNSPLHF. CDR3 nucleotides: TGTGCCTGGGGGACAGGGTATAATTCACCCCTCCACTTT.

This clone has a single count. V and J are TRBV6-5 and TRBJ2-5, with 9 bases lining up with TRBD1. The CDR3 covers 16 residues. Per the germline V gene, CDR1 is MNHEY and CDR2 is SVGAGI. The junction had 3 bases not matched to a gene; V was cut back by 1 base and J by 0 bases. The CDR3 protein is CASSYLDRGYQETQYF. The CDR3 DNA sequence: TGTGCCAGCAGTTACTTGGACAGGGGCTACCAAGAGACCCAGTACTTC.

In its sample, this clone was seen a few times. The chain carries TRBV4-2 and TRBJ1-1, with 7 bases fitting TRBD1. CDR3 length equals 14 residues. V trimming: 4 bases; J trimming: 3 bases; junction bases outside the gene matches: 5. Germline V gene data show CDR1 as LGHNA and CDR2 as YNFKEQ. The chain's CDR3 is CASSRTGPDTEAFF. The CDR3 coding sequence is TGTGCCAGCAGCCGGACAGGCCCTGACACTGAAGCTTTCTTT.

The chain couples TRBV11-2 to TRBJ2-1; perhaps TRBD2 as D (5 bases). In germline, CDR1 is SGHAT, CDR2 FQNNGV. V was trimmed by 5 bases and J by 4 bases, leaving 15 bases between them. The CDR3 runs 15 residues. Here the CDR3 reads CASSQRRAEYNEQFF. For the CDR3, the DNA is TGTGCCAGCAGCCAAAGACGAGCGGAGTACAATGAGCAGTTCTTC. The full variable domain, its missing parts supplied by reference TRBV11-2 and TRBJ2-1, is EAGVAQSPRYKIIEKRQSVAFWCNPISGHATLYWYQQILGQGPKLLIQFQNNGVVDDSQLPKDRFSAERLKGVDSTLKIQPAKLEDSAVYLCASSQRRAEYNEQFFGPGTRLTVL.

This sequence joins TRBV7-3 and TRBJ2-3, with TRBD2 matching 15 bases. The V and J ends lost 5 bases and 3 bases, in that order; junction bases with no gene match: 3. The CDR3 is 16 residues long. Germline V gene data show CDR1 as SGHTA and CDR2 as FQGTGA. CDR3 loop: CASSPGLAGGTDTQYF. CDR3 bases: TGTGCCAGCAGCCCGGGACTAGCGGGAGGTACAGATACGCAGTATTTT.

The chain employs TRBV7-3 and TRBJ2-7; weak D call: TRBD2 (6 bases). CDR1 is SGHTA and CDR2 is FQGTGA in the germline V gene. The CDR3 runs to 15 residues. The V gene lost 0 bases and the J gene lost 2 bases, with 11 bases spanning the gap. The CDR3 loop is CASSLTQGTAYEQYF. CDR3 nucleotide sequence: TGTGCCAGCAGCTTAACACAAGGGACTGCCTACGAGCAGTACTTC.

DNA of the CDR3: TGTGCCAGCAGCCCAGGGGGCACTGAAGCTTTCTTT. Its translation: CASSPGGTEAFF. The genes are TRBV5-4 and TRBJ1-1; 7 positions match TRBD1. The germline V gene has CDR1 SGHNT and CDR2 YYREEE (reference sequence). CDR3 size: 12 residues. Trimming took 4 bases from V and 4 from J; bases not matched to a gene: 1. The full variable domain, in which reference TRBV5-4 and TRBJ1-1 provide the parts outside the CDR3, is ETGVTQSPTHLIKTRGQQVTLRCSSQSGHNTVSWYQQALGQGPQFIFQYYREEENGRGNFPPRFSGLQFPNYSSELNVNALELDDSALYLCASSPGGTEAFFGQGTRLTVV.

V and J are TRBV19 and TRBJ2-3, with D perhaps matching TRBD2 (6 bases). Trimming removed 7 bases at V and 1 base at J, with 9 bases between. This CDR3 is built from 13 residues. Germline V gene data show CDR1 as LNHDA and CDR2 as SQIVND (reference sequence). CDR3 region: CASTTGGTDTQYF. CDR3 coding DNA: TGTGCCAGTACCACGGGGGGCACAGATACGCAGTATTTT.

The CDR3 here is CASSRQASGNTIYF. The DNA for the CDR3 is TGTGCCAGTAGTCGGCAGGCCTCTGGAAACACCATATATTTT. This chain links TRBV19 with TRBJ1-3; no definite D call. CDR1 is LNHDA and CDR2 is SQIVND in the germline V gene (reference sequence). This CDR3 is 14 amino acids long. Trimming pared 5 bases from V and 0 bases from J, leaving 8 bases between.

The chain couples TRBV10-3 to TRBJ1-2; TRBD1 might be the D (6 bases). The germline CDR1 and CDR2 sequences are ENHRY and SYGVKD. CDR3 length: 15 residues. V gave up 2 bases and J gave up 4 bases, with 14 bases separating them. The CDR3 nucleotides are TGTGCCATCAGTGAGGACCCGGGCAGGGGCTATGGCTACACCTTC. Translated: CAISEDPGRGYGYTF.

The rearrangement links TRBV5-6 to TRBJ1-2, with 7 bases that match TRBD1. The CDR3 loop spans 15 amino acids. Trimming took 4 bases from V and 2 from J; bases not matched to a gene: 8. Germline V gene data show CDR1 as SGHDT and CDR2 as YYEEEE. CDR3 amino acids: CASSPRGTANYGYTF. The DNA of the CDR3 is TGTGCCAGCAGCCCAAGGGGGACAGCGAACTATGGCTACACCTTC.

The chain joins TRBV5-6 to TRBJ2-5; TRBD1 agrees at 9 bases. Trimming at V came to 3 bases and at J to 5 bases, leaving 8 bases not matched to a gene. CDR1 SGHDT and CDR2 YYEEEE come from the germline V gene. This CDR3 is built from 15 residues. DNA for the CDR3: TGTGCCAGCAGCTCCTCCGGGACAGGGAGTGAGACCCAGTACTTC. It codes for CASSSSGTGSETQYF.

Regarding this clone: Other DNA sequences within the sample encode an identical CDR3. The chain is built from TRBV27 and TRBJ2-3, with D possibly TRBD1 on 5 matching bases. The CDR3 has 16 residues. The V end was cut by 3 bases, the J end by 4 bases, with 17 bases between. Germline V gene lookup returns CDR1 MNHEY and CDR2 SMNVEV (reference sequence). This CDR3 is CASSFQNRIDPDTQYF. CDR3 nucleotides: TGTGCCAGCAGTTTCCAGAACAGGATCGATCCAGATACGCAGTATTTT.

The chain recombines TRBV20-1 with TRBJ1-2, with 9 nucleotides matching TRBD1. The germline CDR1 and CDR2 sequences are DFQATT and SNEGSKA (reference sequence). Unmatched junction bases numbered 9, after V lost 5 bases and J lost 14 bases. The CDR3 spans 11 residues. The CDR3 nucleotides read TGCAGTGCTGTACAGGGGGCTGGGTGGACCTTC. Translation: CSAVQGAGWTF.

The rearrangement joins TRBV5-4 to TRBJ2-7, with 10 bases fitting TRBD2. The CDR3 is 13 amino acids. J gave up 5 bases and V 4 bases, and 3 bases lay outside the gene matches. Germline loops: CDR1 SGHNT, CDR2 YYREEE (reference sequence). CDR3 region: CASSLAGADEQYF. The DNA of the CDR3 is TGTGCCAGCAGCCTAGCGGGAGCGGACGAGCAGTACTTC. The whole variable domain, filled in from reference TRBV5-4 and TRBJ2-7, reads ETGVTQSPTHLIKTRGQQVTLRCSSQSGHNTVSWYQQALGQGPQFIFQYYREEENGRGNFPPRFSGLQFPNYSSELNVNALELDDSALYLCASSLAGADEQYFGPGTRLTVT.

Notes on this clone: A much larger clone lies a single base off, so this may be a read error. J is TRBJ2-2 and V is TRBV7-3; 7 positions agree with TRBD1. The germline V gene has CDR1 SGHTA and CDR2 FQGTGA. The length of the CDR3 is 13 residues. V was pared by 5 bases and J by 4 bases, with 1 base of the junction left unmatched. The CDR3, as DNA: TGTGCCAGCAGCCGGGACAGCACCGGGGAGCTGTTTTTT. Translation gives CASSRDSTGELFF.